The clone carrying this T cell receptor beta chain was observed a few times. What it recognizes is unknown. This entry comes from a study of cytomegalovirus exposure and HLA in healthy donors. The study's findings and limits: An analysis that was carried out later associated some 17,000 TCR beta sequences with HLA alleles at 0.05 false discovery rate.

13 Jbeta primers and 60 Vbeta primers were used for the PCR. Measured with immunoSEQ multiplex PCR; TCRdb has only the in-frame clones, and not every one. The sample includes 100,000 to 140,000 clones, around four fifths seen only once; the top ten take roughly 8.2%. CDR3 length: 13 amino acids. Per the germline V gene, CDR1 is SGHKS and CDR2 is YYEKEE (reference sequence). V was shortened by 6 bases and J by 0 bases, with 9 bases between the two germline ends. Sequencing was performed on PBMCs. The clonotype was recovered from a man aged 30-40 years in good health and CMV-seronegative. This chain joins TRBV5-5 and TRBJ1-2, with D uncertain. This chain's CDR3 is CASNLEANYGYTF. Written as DNA, the CDR3 is TGTGCCAGCAACCTGGAGGCTAACTATGGCTACACCTTC.